The sequence of this TCR beta chain was determined in a study of CD8 T cells in ankylosing spondylitis. The study's findings and limits: From matched ankylosing spondylitis synovial fluid, disease-linked clones were reportedly recovered at significantly enriched levels. Earlier authors reported some of these motif variants in reactive arthritis synovial fluid and blood.

To note about this clonotype: Its matching antigen is unknown.

The germline V gene has CDR1 LGHDT and CDR2 YNNKEL (reference sequence). V was trimmed by 6 bases and J by 3 bases, leaving 12 bases between them. This CDR3 region has 13 residues. MiXCR, applied by TCRdb to the 5' RACE reads, yields one record per CDR3 protein. The sample lists some 15,000 distinct CDR3 sequences, 8% to 9% occurring once. The V and J genes are TRBV3-1 and TRBJ2-7; D is undetermined. The sample comprised blood. The sequence was collected from a male donor with ankylosing spondylitis or in good health (not recorded which). CDR3 coding DNA: TGTGCCAGCAGTCCCCCCTCCTACTACGAGCAGTACTTC. It is translated as CASSPPSYYEQYF.